The source of this TCR beta chain is a study of low-dose radiotherapy and immunotherapy resistance in tumors. A roughly 20-cycle PCR with a constant-region primer and V-primer adapter amplified TCRs. TCRdb ran MiXCR on the reads and lists one entry per CDR3 protein. The sample carries around 57,000 distinct CDR3 sequences, approximately 35% recorded once. The time point is: after trial treatment. The treatment: LDRT plus nivolumab, ipilimumab, low-dose cyclophosphamide and aspirin (RACIN trial). Each patient who was eligible had an advanced solid tumor with no tumor-infiltrating lymphocytes. Trimming at V came to 0 bases and at J to 0 bases, leaving 5 bases not matched to a gene. Germline values: CDR1 DFQATT, CDR2 SNEGSKA (reference sequence). The CDR3 is 17 residues long.

This clonotype was obtained from a male donor with rectosigmoid adenocarcinoma. Sequenced here: PBMCs, sampled after low-dose radiotherapy plus immunotherapy. The J gene is TRBJ2-1, the V gene TRBV20-1, with 10 bases lining up with TRBD2. The CDR3 region is CSARDRASGSSYNEQFF. DNA for the CDR3: TGCAGTGCTAGAGATAGGGCTAGCGGGAGCTCCTACAATGAGCAGTTCTTC.